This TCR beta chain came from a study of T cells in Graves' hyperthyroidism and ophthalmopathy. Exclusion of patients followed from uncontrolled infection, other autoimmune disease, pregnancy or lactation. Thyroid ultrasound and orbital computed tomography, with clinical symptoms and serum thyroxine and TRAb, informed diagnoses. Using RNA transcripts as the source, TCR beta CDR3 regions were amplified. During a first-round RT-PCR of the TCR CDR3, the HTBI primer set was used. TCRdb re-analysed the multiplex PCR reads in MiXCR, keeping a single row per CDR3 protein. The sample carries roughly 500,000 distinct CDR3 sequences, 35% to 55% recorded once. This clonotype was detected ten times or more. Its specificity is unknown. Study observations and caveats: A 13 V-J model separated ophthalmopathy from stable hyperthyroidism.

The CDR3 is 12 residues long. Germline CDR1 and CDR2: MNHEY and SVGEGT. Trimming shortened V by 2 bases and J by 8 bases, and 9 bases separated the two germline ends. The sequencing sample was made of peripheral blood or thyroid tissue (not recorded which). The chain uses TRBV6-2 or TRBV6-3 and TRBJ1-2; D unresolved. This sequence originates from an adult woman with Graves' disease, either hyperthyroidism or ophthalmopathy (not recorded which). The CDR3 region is CASSYGGGGYTF. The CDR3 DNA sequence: TGTGCCAGCAGTTACGGCGGTGGCGGCTACACCTTC.